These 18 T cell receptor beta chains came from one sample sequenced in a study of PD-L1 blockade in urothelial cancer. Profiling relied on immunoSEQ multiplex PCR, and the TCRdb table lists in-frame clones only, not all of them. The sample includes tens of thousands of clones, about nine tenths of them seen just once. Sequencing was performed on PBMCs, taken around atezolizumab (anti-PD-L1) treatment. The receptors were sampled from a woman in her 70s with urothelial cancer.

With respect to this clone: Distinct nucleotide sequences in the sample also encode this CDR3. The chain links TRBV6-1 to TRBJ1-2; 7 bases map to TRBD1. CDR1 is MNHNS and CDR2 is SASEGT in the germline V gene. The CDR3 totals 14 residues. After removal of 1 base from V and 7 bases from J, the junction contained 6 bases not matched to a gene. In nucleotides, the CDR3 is TGTGCCAGCAGTGAAGGAGACAGGGTGGGTGGCTACACCTTC. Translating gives CASSEGDRVGGYTF.

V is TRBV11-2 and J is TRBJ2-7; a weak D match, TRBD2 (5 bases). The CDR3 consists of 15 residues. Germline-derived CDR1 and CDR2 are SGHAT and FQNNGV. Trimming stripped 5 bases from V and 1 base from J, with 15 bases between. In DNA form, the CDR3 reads TGTGCCAGCAGCCCAGGACTGGCGGCTTCCTACGAGCAGTACTTC. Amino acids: CASSPGLAASYEQYF.

The CDR3 DNA sequence: TGTGCCTGGAATTTTAAGGGGAATCGGAAGGGCTACACCTTC. This codes for CAWNFKGNRKGYTF. V and J are TRBV30 and TRBJ1-2, with D tentatively TRBD1 (5 bases). This CDR3 is 14 amino acids long. The ends were cut back, 4 bases at V and 8 bases at J, with 20 bases in the middle. Per the germline V gene, CDR1 is GTSNPN and CDR2 is SVGIG (reference sequence).

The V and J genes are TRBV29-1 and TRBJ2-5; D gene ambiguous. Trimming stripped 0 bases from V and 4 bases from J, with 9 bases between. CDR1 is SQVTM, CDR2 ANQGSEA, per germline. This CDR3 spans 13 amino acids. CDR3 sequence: CSVEDSPGETQYF. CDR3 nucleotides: TGCAGCGTTGAAGATAGCCCCGGAGAGACCCAGTACTTC. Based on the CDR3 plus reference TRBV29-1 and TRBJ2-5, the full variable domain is SAVISQKPSRDICQRGTSLTIQCQVDSQVTMMFWYRQQPGQSLTLIATANQGSEATYESGFVIDKFPISRPNLTFSTLTVSNMSPEDSSIYLCSVEDSPGETQYFGPGTRLLVL.

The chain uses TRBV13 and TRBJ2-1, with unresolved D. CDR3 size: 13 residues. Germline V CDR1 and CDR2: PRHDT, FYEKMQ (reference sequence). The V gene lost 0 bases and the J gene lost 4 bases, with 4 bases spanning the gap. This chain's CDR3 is CASSLGYYNEQFF. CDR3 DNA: TGTGCCAGCAGCTTAGGTTATTACAATGAGCAGTTCTTC.

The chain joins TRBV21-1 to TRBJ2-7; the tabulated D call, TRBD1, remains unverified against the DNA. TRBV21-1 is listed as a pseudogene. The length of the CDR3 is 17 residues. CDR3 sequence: CASTVVEKGQGAYEQYF. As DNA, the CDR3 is TGTGCCAGCACGGTGGTCGAGAAGGGACAGGGGGCTTACGAGCAGTACTTC.

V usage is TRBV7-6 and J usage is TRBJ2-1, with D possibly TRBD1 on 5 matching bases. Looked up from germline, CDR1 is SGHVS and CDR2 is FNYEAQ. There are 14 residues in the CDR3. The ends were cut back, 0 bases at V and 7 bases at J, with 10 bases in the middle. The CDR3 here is CASSLAQGVNEQFF. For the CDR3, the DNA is TGTGCCAGCAGCTTAGCCCAGGGCGTAAATGAGCAGTTCTTC. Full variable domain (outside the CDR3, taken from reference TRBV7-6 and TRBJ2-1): GAGVSQSPRYKVTKRGQDVALRCDPISGHVSLYWYRQALGQGPEFLTYFNYEAQQDKSGLPNDRFSAERPEGSISTLTIQRTEQRDSAMYRCASSLAQGVNEQFFGPGTRLTVL.

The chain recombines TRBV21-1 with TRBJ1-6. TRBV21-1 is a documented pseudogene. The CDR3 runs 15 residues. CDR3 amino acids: CASSNFRDSDSPLHF. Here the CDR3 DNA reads TGTGCCAGCAGCAACTTCCGGGACTCTGATTCACCCCTCCACTTT.

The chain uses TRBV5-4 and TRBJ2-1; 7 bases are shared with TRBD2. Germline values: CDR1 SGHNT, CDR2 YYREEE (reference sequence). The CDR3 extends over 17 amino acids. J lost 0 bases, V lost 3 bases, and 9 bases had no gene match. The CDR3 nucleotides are TGTGCCAGCAGCTGGGGGGGACCCAATCTCTCCTACAATGAGCAGTTCTTC. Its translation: CASSWGGPNLSYNEQFF.

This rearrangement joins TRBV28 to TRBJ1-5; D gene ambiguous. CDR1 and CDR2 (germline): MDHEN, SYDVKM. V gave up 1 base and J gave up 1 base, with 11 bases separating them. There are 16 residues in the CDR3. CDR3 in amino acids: CASSLLVGRSNQPQHF. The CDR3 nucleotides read TGTGCCAGCAGTTTATTGGTGGGCAGGAGCAATCAGCCCCAGCATTTT.

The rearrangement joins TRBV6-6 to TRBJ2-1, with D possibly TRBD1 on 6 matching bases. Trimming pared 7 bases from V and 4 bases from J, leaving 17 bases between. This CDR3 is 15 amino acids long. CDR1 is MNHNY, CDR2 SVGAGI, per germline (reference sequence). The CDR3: CASTLQGEGYNEQFF. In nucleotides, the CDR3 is TGTGCCAGCACGTTACAGGGTGAAGGATACAATGAGCAGTTCTTC.

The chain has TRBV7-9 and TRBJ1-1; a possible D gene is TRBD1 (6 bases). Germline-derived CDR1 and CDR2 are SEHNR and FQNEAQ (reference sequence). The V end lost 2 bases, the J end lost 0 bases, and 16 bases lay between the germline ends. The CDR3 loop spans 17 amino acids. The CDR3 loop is CASSLHPDSQMNTEAFF. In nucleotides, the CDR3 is TGTGCCAGCAGCTTACACCCGGACAGTCAGATGAACACTGAAGCTTTCTTT.

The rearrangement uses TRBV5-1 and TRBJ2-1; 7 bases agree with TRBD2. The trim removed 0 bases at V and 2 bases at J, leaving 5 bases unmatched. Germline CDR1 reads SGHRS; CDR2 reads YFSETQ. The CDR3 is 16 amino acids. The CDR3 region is CASSLVWAGAYNEQFF. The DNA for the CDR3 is TGCGCCAGCAGCTTGGTTTGGGCGGGAGCCTACAATGAGCAGTTCTTC.

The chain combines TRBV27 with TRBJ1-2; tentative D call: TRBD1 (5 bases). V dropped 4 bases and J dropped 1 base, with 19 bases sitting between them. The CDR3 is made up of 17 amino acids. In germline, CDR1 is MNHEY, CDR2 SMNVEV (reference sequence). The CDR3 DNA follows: TGTGCCAGCAGTTCGGGACCCCCCGGGAGGAATAACTATGGCTACACCTTC. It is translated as CASSSGPPGRNNYGYTF.

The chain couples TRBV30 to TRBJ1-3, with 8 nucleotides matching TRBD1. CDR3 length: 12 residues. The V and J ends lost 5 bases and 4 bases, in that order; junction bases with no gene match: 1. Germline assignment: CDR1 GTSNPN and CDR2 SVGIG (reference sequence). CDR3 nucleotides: TGTGCCTGGGGACAGGGCGGAAACACCATATATTTT. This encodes CAWGQGGNTIYF. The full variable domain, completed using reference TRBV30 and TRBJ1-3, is SQTIHQWPATLVQPVGSPLSLECTVEGTSNPNLYWYRQAAGRGLQLLFYSVGIGQISSEVPQNLSASRPQDRQFILSSKKLLLSDSGFYLCAWGQGGNTIYFGEGSWLTVV.

The CDR3 sequence: CASSLSGGHTYEQYF. The CDR3 region has the DNA TGTGCCAGCAGTCTGAGCGGGGGCCATACCTACGAGCAGTACTTC. The genes are TRBV6-1 and TRBJ2-7; 8 bases are shared with TRBD2. The germline V gene has CDR1 MNHNS and CDR2 SASEGT. The junction had 8 bases not matched to a gene; V was cut back by 5 bases and J by 2 bases. The length of the CDR3 is 15 residues.

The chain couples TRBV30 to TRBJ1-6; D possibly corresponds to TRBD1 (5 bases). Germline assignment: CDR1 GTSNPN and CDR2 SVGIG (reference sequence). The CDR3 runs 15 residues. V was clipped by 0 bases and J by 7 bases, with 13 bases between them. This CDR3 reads CAWSVGRGGNSPLHF. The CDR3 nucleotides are TGTGCCTGGAGTGTGGGTCGCGGGGGAAATTCACCCCTCCACTTT.

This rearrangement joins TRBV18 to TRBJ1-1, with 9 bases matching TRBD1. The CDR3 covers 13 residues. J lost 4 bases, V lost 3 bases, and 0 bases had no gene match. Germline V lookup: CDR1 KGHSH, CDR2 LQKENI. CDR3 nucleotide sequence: TGTGCCAGCTCACCGGGACAGGGCACTGAAGCTTTCTTT. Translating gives CASSPGQGTEAFF.